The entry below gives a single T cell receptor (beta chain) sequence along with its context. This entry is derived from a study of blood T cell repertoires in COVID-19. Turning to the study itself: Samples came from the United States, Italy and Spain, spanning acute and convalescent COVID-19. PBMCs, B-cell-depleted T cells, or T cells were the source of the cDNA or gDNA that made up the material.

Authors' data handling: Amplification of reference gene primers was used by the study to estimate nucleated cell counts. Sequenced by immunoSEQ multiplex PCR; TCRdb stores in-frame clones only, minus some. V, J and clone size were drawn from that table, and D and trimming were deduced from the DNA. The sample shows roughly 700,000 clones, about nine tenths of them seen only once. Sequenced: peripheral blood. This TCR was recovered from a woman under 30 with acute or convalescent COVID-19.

The CDR3 bases are TGTGCCAGCAGTTTCAAGGGCGGGATGAACACTGAAGCTTTCTTT. Encoded protein: CASSFKGGMNTEAFF. The V gene is TRBV27, the J gene TRBJ1-1; D ambiguous. Germline V gene lookup returns CDR1 MNHEY and CDR2 SMNVEV (reference sequence). V lost 3 bases and J lost 0, with 11 bases in between. The CDR3 is 15 amino acids.